This entry concerns a single T cell receptor beta chain. Its specificity is not known. Generated by immunoSEQ multiplex PCR, the TCRdb table keeps only in-frame clones and is missing some. The table shows roughly 2,500,000 clones, with over 85% occurring only once. Donors had no recently reported acute infections or vaccinations and were HIV-negative. This sample stems from a study of shared clonotypes between healthy human individuals. The CDR3 has 15 amino acids. Germline V gene sequence: CDR1 SGHTA, CDR2 FQGTGA. V gave up 4 bases and J gave up 4 bases; unmatched junction bases: 4. Study results and limitations: Several donors showed sharing of about 4.7% of naive CD4 clonotypes. Having only a few donors restricted how much genetic and exposure-history diversity was captured. Collection of samples was limited to blood; tissue repertoires likely differ.

The chain recombines TRBV7-3 with TRBJ2-2; TRBD2 matches 9 bases. This receptor was identified in a man in his late teens or twenties in good health. Some clones in this sample may be carry-over from other donors' samples. The specimen sequenced was naive CD4+ T cells from PBMCs. Subset described: CD45RA+ positively selected. The CDR3 bases are TGTGCCAGCAGCTCAGCGGGAGGAGGCACCGGGGAGCTGTTTTTT. Amino acids: CASSSAGGGTGELFF. The complete variable domain, with remaining parts taken from reference TRBV7-3 and TRBJ2-2, reads GAGVSQTPSNKVTEKGKYVELRCDPISGHTALYWYRQSLGQGPEFLIYFQGTGAADDSGLPNDRFFAVRPEGSVSTLKIQRTERGDSAVYLCASSSAGGGTGELFFGEGSRLTVL.